The rows below give T cell receptor beta chains drawn from one sample of a study of cytomegalovirus exposure and HLA in healthy donors. Measured with immunoSEQ multiplex PCR; TCRdb has only the in-frame clones, and not every one. The data show some 150,000 clones, more than 75% seen once. Material for sequencing was PBMCs. These receptors were collected from a woman in her 30s in good health and CMV-seronegative. CDR3s include the opening cysteine and the closing phenylalanine or tryptophan. Fields, in order: V gene, D gene, J gene, clone size, CDR3 DNA, CDR3 protein. The D gene is left open where the match is weak. Clone size is not always given. Where it is, it says once, few, many or a class for expanded clones.

V gene: TRBV10-2
D gene: TRBD1
J gene: TRBJ2-1
clone size: few
CDR3 DNA: TGCGCCAGCAGAGGGACAGGGCAGGGGGATGAGCAGTTCTTC
CDR3 protein: CASRGTGQGDEQFF

V gene: TRBV5-6
D gene: TRBD2
J gene: TRBJ2-1
clone size: -
CDR3 DNA: TGTGCCAGCAGCCCCGGATTCCCGGGACTAGCGGCTGAGCAGTTCTTC
CDR3 protein: CASSPGFPGLAAEQFF

V gene: TRBV5-5
D gene: -
J gene: TRBJ1-5
clone size: -
CDR3 DNA: TGTGCCAGCAGCTTGTGGGGGCCGGGCAATCAGCCCCAGCATTTT
CDR3 protein: CASSLWGPGNQPQHF

V gene: TRBV9
D gene: TRBD2
J gene: TRBJ2-1
clone size: -
CDR3 DNA: TGTGCCAGCAGCGTAGGGGGGGTAGCGGGAGGGCCCTACAATGAGCAGTTCTTC
CDR3 protein: CASSVGGVAGGPYNEQFF

V gene: TRBV7-2
D gene: TRBD2
J gene: TRBJ2-5
clone size: -
CDR3 DNA: TGTGCCAGCAGCTTAGAGAAGCGGGAGGGCCCATACCAAGAGACCCAGTACTTC
CDR3 protein: CASSLEKREGPYQETQYF

V gene: TRBV9
D gene: -
J gene: TRBJ2-2
clone size: -
CDR3 DNA: TGTGCCAGCAGCGTAGATGAGGGAGTGGAGACCGGGGAGCTGTTTTTT
CDR3 protein: CASSVDEGVETGELFF

V gene: TRBV7-3
D gene: -
J gene: TRBJ2-5
clone size: once
CDR3 DNA: TGTGCCAGCAGCCGACGCGGGGAGAAACAAGAGACCCAGTACTTC
CDR3 protein: CASSRRGEKQETQYF

V gene: TRBV2
D gene: -
J gene: TRBJ2-7
clone size: -
CDR3 DNA: TGTGCCAGCAGTGACCTCAGGGGACACTACGAGCAGTACTTC
CDR3 protein: CASSDLRGHYEQYF

V gene: TRBV4-1
D gene: -
J gene: TRBJ1-3
clone size: -
CDR3 DNA: TGCGCCAGCAGCCAACTGCTGAGGGTACTTTCACTATCTGGAAACACCATATATTTT
CDR3 protein: CASSQLLRVLSLSGNTIYF

V gene: TRBV2
D gene: -
J gene: TRBJ2-6
clone size: -
CDR3 DNA: TGTGCCAGCAGTGGGGGGGGCTTTTCCGGGGCCAACGTCCTGACTTTC
CDR3 protein: CASSGGGFSGANVLTF

V gene: TRBV11-2
D gene: -
J gene: TRBJ2-5
clone size: -
CDR3 DNA: TGTGCCAGCAGCTTCAGGTCGTCGGGGGAGACCCAGTACTTC
CDR3 protein: CASSFRSSGETQYF

V gene: TRBV19
D gene: TRBD1
J gene: TRBJ1-1
clone size: -
CDR3 DNA: TGTGCCAGTCGGACAGGGGTTAACACTGAAGCTTTCTTT
CDR3 protein: CASRTGVNTEAFF

V gene: TRBV5-5
D gene: TRBD2
J gene: TRBJ2-7
clone size: -
CDR3 DNA: TGTGCCAGCAGCCTCCTAGCGGGGGCCTACGAGCAGTACTTC
CDR3 protein: CASSLLAGAYEQYF

V gene: TRBV28
D gene: TRBD1
J gene: TRBJ1-1
clone size: -
CDR3 DNA: TGTGCCAGCAGTCACCGGGACAGGGGGAAGCCACACACTGAAGCTTTCTTT
CDR3 protein: CASSHRDRGKPHTEAFF

V gene: TRBV6-6
D gene: TRBD2
J gene: TRBJ2-3
clone size: -
CDR3 DNA: TGTGCCAGCCAACTAGCGGGAGTGAAAAATACGCAGTATTTT
CDR3 protein: CASQLAGVKNTQYF

V gene: TRBV7-8
D gene: -
J gene: TRBJ2-7
clone size: -
CDR3 DNA: TGTGCCAGCAGCTTAGATCGGTATGGTCCTTCCTACGAGCAGTACTTC
CDR3 protein: CASSLDRYGPSYEQYF

V gene: TRBV5-5
D gene: -
J gene: TRBJ1-1
clone size: -
CDR3 DNA: TGTGCCAGCAGCTCCTTTTTGTGGGAGACTGAAGCTTTCTTT
CDR3 protein: CASSSFLWETEAFF

V gene: TRBV6-1
D gene: TRBD1
J gene: TRBJ1-5
clone size: few
CDR3 DNA: TGTGCCAGCAGTGAAGAGGCAGGGGGCCTCAAGCTACATCAGCCCCAGCATTTT
CDR3 protein: CASSEEAGGLKLHQPQHF

V gene: TRBV18
D gene: -
J gene: TRBJ1-1
clone size: -
CDR3 DNA: TGTGCCAGCTCATCACAAGACGAGACAGCCAACTCCCGTTTT
CDR3 protein: CASSSQDETANSRF

V gene: TRBV4-1
D gene: -
J gene: TRBJ1-6
clone size: -
CDR3 DNA: TGCGCCAGCAGCCAAGATCGAGCGGAAAGCTCCTATAATTCACCCCTCCACTTT
CDR3 protein: CASSQDRAESSYNSPLHF

V gene: TRBV7-3
D gene: -
J gene: TRBJ1-2
clone size: -
CDR3 DNA: TGTGCCAGCAGCTTTCCCCCAGGGGCTCTTAGCTTC
CDR3 protein: CASSFPPGALSF

V gene: TRBV18
D gene: -
J gene: TRBJ2-7
clone size: -
CDR3 DNA: TGTGCCAGCTCATCCCTAGGTAAGGCTAACGAGCAGTACTTC
CDR3 protein: CASSSLGKANEQYF

V gene: TRBV6-1
D gene: -
J gene: TRBJ1-3
clone size: -
CDR3 DNA: TGTGCCAGCAGTGAAGCGGCGGGAGGAAACACCATATATTTT
CDR3 protein: CASSEAAGGNTIYF

V gene: TRBV4-1
D gene: -
J gene: TRBJ1-2
clone size: -
CDR3 DNA: TGCGCCAGCAGCCTTATAGGGGTCTACACCTTC
CDR3 protein: CASSLIGVYTF

V gene: TRBV27
D gene: TRBD1
J gene: TRBJ2-1
clone size: -
CDR3 DNA: TGTGCCAGCAGCCGGCAGGGGGCTTCCTACAATGAGCAGTTCTTC
CDR3 protein: CASSRQGASYNEQFF

V gene: TRBV28
D gene: TRBD2
J gene: TRBJ2-7
clone size: -
CDR3 DNA: TGTGCCAGCAGTCTCGGGGCTAGCGGGACCTACGAGCAGTACTTC
CDR3 protein: CASSLGASGTYEQYF

V gene: TRBV7-2
D gene: -
J gene: TRBJ2-3
clone size: -
CDR3 DNA: TGTGCCAGCAGCCAGCCGACGGGTCTTAGCACAGATACGCAGTATTTT
CDR3 protein: CASSQPTGLSTDTQYF

V gene: TRBV6-4
D gene: -
J gene: TRBJ2-7
clone size: -
CDR3 DNA: TGTGCCAGCAGTGACTCCCCGGGCTACGAGCAGTACTTC
CDR3 protein: CASSDSPGYEQYF

V gene: TRBV9
D gene: TRBD1
J gene: TRBJ1-2
clone size: -
CDR3 DNA: TGTGCCAGCAGCGGTTGGGGGACAGGGGGACCGCTTAACTATGGCTACACCTTC
CDR3 protein: CASSGWGTGGPLNYGYTF

V gene: TRBV6-1
D gene: -
J gene: TRBJ2-1
clone size: -
CDR3 DNA: TGTGCCAGCAGTGGGGGTTGGGGCAGCTCCTACAATGAGCAGTTCTTC
CDR3 protein: CASSGGWGSSYNEQFF

V gene: TRBV7-2
D gene: -
J gene: TRBJ2-7
clone size: -
CDR3 DNA: TGTGCCAGCAGCTTAGCCTCTAAGTACGAGCAGTACTTC
CDR3 protein: CASSLASKYEQYF

V gene: TRBV18
D gene: TRBD1
J gene: TRBJ2-7
clone size: -
CDR3 DNA: TGTGCCAGCTCACCTCCCTCGGGACAGGGGGCCTACGAGCAGTACTTC
CDR3 protein: CASSPPSGQGAYEQYF

V gene: TRBV5-4
D gene: TRBD2
J gene: TRBJ2-7
clone size: once
CDR3 DNA: TGTGCCACTTCGAGCGGGAGGCCTTCCGAGCAGTACTTC
CDR3 protein: CATSSGRPSEQYF

V gene: TRBV2
D gene: TRBD1
J gene: TRBJ2-1
clone size: -
CDR3 DNA: TGTGCCAGCAGTGAACCCGGGACAGTGAAGAGGAATGAGCAGTTCTTC
CDR3 protein: CASSEPGTVKRNEQFF

V gene: TRBV18
D gene: -
J gene: TRBJ2-6
clone size: -
CDR3 DNA: TGTGCCAGCTCACCACCGCGACTACTACGGCTATCTGGGGCCAACGTCCTGACTTTC
CDR3 protein: CASSPPRLLRLSGANVLTF

V gene: TRBV4-3
D gene: -
J gene: TRBJ2-7
clone size: -
CDR3 DNA: TGCGCCAGCAGCCAAGCGGACTATTCCTACGAGCAGTACTTC
CDR3 protein: CASSQADYSYEQYF

V gene: TRBV30
D gene: TRBD2
J gene: TRBJ2-2
clone size: -
CDR3 DNA: TGTGCCTGGAATAGCGGGAGGATAGGGGAGCTGTTTTTT
CDR3 protein: CAWNSGRIGELFF

V gene: TRBV10-3
D gene: TRBD1
J gene: TRBJ1-2
clone size: -
CDR3 DNA: TGTGCCATCAGACAGGGGGCGCTTAACTATGGCTACACCTTC
CDR3 protein: CAIRQGALNYGYTF

V gene: TRBV7-6
D gene: TRBD1
J gene: TRBJ2-5
clone size: -
CDR3 DNA: TGTGCCAGCAGCTCCCGACAGGGTAGTGAGACCCAGTACTTC
CDR3 protein: CASSSRQGSETQYF

V gene: TRBV29-1
D gene: -
J gene: TRBJ1-5
clone size: -
CDR3 DNA: TGCAGCGTCACCTACACACAGAGCAATCAGCCCCAGCATTTT
CDR3 protein: CSVTYTQSNQPQHF

V gene: TRBV6-1
D gene: -
J gene: TRBJ2-7
clone size: -
CDR3 DNA: TGTGCCAGCAGGGAGTACGAGCAGTACTTC
CDR3 protein: CASREYEQYF

V gene: TRBV28
D gene: TRBD1
J gene: TRBJ1-1
clone size: once
CDR3 DNA: TGTGCCAGCAGTGTCCCGGGACAGGGACCTGAAGCTTTCTTT
CDR3 protein: CASSVPGQGPEAFF

V gene: TRBV2
D gene: -
J gene: TRBJ2-5
clone size: once
CDR3 DNA: TGTGCCAGCAGTGAATTTCTAGGGGGGGCCCAAGAGACCCAGTACTTC
CDR3 protein: CASSEFLGGAQETQYF

V gene: TRBV5-4
D gene: TRBD1
J gene: TRBJ1-2
clone size: -
CDR3 DNA: TGTGCCAGCAGATTACAGGGGGAATATGGCTACACCTTC
CDR3 protein: CASRLQGEYGYTF

V gene: TRBV28
D gene: TRBD1
J gene: TRBJ1-5
clone size: -
CDR3 DNA: TGTGCCAGCAGTCCGGGACAGAACAATCAGCCCCAGCATTTT
CDR3 protein: CASSPGQNNQPQHF

V gene: TRBV6-6
D gene: -
J gene: TRBJ1-2
clone size: -
CDR3 DNA: TGTGCCAGCAGTCGGACAGACCATTACTATGGCTACACCTTC
CDR3 protein: CASSRTDHYYGYTF

V gene: TRBV21-1
D gene: -
J gene: TRBJ2-1
clone size: -
CDR3 DNA: TGTGCCAGCAGCAAAATTTTCCTCTCCCCGGGACAGACCTACAATGAGCAGTTCTTC
CDR3 protein: CASSKIFLSPGQTYNEQFF

V gene: TRBV7-9
D gene: TRBD1
J gene: TRBJ2-1
clone size: -
CDR3 DNA: TGTGCCAGCAGCCACGTCGGGACAGAGGGCAATGAGCAGTTCTTC
CDR3 protein: CASSHVGTEGNEQFF

V gene: TRBV19
D gene: TRBD1
J gene: TRBJ1-2
clone size: -
CDR3 DNA: TGTGCCAGTAGTATATACCCTCCCTCCGGGACAGGGAGGGTTAACTATGGCTACACCTTC
CDR3 protein: CASSIYPPSGTGRVNYGYTF

V gene: TRBV5-4
D gene: -
J gene: TRBJ2-7
clone size: few
CDR3 DNA: TGTGCCAGCAGCTTGGCCATCGGGGGGCGTTCCGAGCAGTACTTC
CDR3 protein: CASSLAIGGRSEQYF